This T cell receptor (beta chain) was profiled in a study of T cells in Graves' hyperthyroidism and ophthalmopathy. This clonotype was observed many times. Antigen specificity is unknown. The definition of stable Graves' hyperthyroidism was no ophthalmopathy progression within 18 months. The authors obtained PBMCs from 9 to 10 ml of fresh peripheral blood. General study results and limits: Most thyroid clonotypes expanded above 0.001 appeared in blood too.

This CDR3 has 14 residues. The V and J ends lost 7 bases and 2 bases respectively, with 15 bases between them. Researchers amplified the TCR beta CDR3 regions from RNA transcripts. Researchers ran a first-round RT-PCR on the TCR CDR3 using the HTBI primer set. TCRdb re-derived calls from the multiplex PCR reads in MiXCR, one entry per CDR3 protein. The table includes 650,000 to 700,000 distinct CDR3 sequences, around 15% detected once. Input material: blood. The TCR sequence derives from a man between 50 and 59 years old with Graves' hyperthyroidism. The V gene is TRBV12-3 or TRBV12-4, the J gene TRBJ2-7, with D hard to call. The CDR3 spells CASTSSRRTYEQYF. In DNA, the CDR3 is TGTGCCAGCACCTCTTCCCGACGGACCTACGAGCAGTACTTC.